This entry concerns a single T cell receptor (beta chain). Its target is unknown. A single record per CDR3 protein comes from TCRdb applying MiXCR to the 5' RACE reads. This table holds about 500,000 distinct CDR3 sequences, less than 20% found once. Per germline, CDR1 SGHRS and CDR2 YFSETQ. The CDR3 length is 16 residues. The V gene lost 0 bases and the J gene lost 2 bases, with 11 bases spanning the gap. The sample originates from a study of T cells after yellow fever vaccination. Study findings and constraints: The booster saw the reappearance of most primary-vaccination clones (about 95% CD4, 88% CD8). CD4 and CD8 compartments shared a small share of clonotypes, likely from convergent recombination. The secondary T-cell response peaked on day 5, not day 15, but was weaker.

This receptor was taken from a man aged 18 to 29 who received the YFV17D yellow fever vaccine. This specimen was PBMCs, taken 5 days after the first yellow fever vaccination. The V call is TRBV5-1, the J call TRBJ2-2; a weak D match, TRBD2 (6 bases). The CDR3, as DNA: TGCGCCAGCAGCTTGGCCGGGGGTTTCAACACCGGGGAGCTGTTTTTT. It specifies CASSLAGGFNTGELFF. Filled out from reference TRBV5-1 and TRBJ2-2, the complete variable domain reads KAGVTQTPRYLIKTRGQQVTLSCSPISGHRSVSWYQQTPGQGLQFLFEYFSETQRNKGNFPGRFSGRQFSNSRSEMNVSTLELGDSALYLCASSLAGGFNTGELFFGEGSRLTVL.